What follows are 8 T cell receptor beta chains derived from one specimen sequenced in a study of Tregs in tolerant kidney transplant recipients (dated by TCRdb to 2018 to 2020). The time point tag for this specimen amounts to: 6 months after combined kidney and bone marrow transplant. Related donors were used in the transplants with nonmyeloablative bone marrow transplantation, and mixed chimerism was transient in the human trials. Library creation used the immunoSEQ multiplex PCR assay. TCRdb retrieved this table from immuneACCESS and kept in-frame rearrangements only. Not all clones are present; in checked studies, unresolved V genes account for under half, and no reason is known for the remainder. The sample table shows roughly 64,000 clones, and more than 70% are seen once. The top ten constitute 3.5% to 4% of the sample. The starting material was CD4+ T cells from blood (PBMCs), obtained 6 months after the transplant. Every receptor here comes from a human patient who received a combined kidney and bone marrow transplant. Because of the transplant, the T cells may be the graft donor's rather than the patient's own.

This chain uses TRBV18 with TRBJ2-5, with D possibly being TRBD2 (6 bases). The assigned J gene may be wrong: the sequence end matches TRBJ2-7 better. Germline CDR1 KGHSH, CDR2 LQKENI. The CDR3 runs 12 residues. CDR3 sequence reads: CASSPSGDEQYF. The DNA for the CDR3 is TGTGCCAGCTCACCATCGGGGGACGAGCAGTACTTC.

CDR3 amino acids: CAISESQGGLYGYTF. CDR3 nucleotide sequence: TGTGCCATCAGTGAGTCTCAGGGGGGACTTTATGGCTACACCTTC. The J gene is TRBJ1-2, the V gene TRBV10-3; 7 nucleotides align to TRBD1. The CDR3 is made up of 15 amino acids. CDR1 and CDR2 from the germline V gene are ENHRY and SYGVKD. With V trimmed by 0 bases and J by 5 bases, 6 bases remained unmatched.

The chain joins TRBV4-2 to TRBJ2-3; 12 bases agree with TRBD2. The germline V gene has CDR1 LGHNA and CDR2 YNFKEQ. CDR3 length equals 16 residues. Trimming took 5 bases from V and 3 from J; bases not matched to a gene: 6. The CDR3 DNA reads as TGTGCCAGCAGCGTCCTAGCGGGGGGGCTAACAGATACGCAGTATTTT. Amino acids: CASSVLAGGLTDTQYF.

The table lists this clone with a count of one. The CDR3 nucleotides are TGTGCCAGCAGCTTTGTCGTTGTTGAGGGGACAGGTCACAATGAGCAGTTCTTC. Translating gives CASSFVVVEGTGHNEQFF. The chain couples TRBV7-9 to TRBJ2-1; 8 bases match TRBD1. Germline lookup yields CDR1 SEHNR and CDR2 FQNEAQ (reference sequence). The CDR3 is 18 amino acids. J gave up 5 bases and V 3 bases, and 15 bases lay outside the gene matches.

The CDR3 loop reads CASRTGGTDTQYF. The CDR3 DNA reads TGTGCCAGCAGAACAGGGGGCACAGATACGCAGTATTTT. This chain joins TRBV7-2 and TRBJ2-3, with 7 bases lining up with TRBD1. Per the germline V gene, CDR1 is SGHTA and CDR2 is FQGNSA. V shed 6 bases and J 1 base; nucleotides not matched to a gene: 1. The CDR3 totals 13 residues.

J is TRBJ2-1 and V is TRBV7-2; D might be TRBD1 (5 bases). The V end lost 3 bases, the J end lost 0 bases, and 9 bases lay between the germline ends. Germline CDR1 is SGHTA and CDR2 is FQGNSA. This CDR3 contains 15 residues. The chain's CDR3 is CASSLTVGSYNEQFF. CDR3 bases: TGTGCCAGCAGCTTGACAGTGGGCTCCTACAATGAGCAGTTCTTC. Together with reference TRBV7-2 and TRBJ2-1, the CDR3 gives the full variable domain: GAGVSQSPSNKVTEKGKDVELRCDPISGHTALYWYRQSLGQGLEFLIYFQGNSAPDKSGLPSDRFSAERTGGSVSTLTIQRTQQEDSAVYLCASSLTVGSYNEQFFGPGTRLTVL.

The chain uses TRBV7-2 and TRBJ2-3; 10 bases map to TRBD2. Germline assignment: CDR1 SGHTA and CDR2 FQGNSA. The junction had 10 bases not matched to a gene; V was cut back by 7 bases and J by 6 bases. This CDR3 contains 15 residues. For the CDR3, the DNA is TGTGCCAGCACTATAGCGGGAGGATTAGGGGATACGCAGTATTTT. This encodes CASTIAGGLGDTQYF.

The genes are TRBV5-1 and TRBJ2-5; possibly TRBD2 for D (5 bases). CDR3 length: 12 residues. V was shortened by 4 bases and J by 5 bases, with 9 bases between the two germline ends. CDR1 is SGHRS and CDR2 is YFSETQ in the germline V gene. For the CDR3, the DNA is TGCGCCAGCAGCCTGAGCGGTGAGACCCAGTACTTC. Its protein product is CASSLSGETQYF.